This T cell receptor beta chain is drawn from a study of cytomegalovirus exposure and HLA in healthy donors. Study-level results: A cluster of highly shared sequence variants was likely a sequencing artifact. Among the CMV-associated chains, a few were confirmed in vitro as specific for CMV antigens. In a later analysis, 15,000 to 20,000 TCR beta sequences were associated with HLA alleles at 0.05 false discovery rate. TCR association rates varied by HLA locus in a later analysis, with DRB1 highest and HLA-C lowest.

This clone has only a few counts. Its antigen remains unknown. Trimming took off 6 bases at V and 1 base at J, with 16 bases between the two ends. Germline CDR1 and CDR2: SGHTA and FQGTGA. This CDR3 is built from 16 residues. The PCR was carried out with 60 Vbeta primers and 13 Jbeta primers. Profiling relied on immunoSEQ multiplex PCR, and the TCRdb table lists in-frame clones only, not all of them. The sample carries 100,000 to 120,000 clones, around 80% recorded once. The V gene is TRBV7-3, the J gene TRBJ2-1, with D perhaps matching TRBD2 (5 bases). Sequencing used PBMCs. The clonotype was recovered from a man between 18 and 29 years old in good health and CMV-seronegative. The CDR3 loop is CASSHREGTSYNEQFF. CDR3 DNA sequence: TGTGCCAGCAGTCACCGCGAGGGTACGTCCTACAATGAGCAGTTCTTC. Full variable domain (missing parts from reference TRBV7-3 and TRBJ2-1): GAGVSQTPSNKVTEKGKYVELRCDPISGHTALYWYRQSLGQGPEFLIYFQGTGAADDSGLPNDRFFAVRPEGSVSTLKIQRTERGDSAVYLCASSHREGTSYNEQFFGPGTRLTVL.